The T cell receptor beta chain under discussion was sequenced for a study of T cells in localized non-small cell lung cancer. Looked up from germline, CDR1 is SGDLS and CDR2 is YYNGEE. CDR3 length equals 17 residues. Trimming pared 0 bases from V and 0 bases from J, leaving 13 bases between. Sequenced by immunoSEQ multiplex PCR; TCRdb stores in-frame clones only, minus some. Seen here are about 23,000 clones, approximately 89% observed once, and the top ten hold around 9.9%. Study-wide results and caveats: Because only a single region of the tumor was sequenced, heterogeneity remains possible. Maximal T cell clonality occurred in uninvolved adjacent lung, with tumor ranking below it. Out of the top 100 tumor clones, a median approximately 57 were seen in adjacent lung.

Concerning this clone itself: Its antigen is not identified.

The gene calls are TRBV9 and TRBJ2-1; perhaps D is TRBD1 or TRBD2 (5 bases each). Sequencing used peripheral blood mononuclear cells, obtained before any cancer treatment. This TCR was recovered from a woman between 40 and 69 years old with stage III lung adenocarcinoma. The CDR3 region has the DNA TGTGCCAGCAGCGTAGCTCCGGGGCTTAGCTCCTACAATGAGCAGTTCTTC. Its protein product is CASSVAPGLSSYNEQFF.